The clone carrying this T cell receptor beta chain has a count of ten or more. Per germline, CDR1 DFQATT and CDR2 SNEGSKA (reference sequence). This CDR3 region has 13 residues. V lost 3 bases, J lost 4 bases, and 12 bases lay in between. TCRdb ran MiXCR on the RACE reads and lists one entry per CDR3 protein. The sample has about 69,000 distinct CDR3 sequences, around 10% seen once. This sample is drawn from a study of human T cells and chemical hapten exposure. Whole-study context: After 6 days, upper back 0.01% DPC patch tests were scored.

Time point given: patch test 2, 6 weeks after DPC sensitization. This sample's treatment: therapeutic diphenylcyclopropenone sensitization with weekly scalp DPC. Every patch test was put on after a blood sample was taken. V is TRBV20-1 and J is TRBJ1-1; D is perhaps TRBD1 (5 bases). The sample was whole blood, taken in connection with sensitization to the hapten diphenylcyclopropenone (DPC). The receptor was isolated from a woman aged 50 to 65 with alopecia areata. Some clones in this sample may be carry-over from other donors' samples. CDR3 sequence reads: CSASRGRGTEAFF. In DNA form, the CDR3 reads TGCAGTGCTAGTCGGGGGAGGGGCACTGAAGCTTTCTTT.